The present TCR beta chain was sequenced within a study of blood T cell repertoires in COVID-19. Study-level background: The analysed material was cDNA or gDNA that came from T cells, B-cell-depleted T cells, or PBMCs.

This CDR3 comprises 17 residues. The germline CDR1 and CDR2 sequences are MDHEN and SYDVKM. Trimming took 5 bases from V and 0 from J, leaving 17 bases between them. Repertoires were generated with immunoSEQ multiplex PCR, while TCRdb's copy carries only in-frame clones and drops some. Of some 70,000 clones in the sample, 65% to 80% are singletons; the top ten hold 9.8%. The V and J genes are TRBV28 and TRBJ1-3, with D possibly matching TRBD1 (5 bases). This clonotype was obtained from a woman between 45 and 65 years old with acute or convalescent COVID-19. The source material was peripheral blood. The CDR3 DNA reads TGTGCCAGCAGTACCGCGGGGCCCCATTCCTCTGGAAACACCATATATTTT. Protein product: CASSTAGPHSSGNTIYF.